This is a list of T cell receptor beta chains from one sample in a study of kidney transplant recipient with SARS-CoV-2 infection. Using its own MiXCR run on the reads, TCRdb lists one record per CDR3 protein. The sample holds roughly 250,000 distinct CDR3 sequences, 29% seen once. Sequenced material: a blood sample, taken at baseline and between days 110 and 120 from a kidney transplant recipient. Source of these receptors: a male patient between 25 and 40 years old who had COVID-19 and was a kidney transplant recipient. Some T cells may have come from the graft donor. The CDR3 runs from the conserved cysteine through the conserved F or W. The order of the fields is clone size, J gene, V gene, D gene, CDR3 protein, CDR3 DNA. A D gene is named only where the DNA matches it firmly. Size is stated for part of the rows, as once, few or many counts, or as a class when the clone is expanded.

many,TRBJ1-2,TRBV20-1,NA,CSATSELFRKTYGYTF,TGCAGTGCTACCAGTGAGCTGTTTCGAAAGACCTATGGCTACACCTTC
NA,TRBJ1-2,TRBV10-2,NA,CASKGRGGGYTF,TGCGCCAGCAAGGGCCGGGGGGGTGGCTACACCTTC
many,TRBJ1-2,TRBV24-1,NA,CATSKFRSTRKTYGYTF,TGTGCCACCAGTAAGTTTCGTAGTACCAGAAAGACCTATGGCTACACCTTC
NA,TRBJ1-4,TRBV21-1,NA,CANSVDLATRCIMKNCFF,NA
many,TRBJ2-7,TRBV10-2,TRBD1,CASSERGLYEQYF,TGCGCCAGCAGTGAGAGGGGGCTCTACGAGCAGTACTTC
many,TRBJ2-1,TRBV18,TRBD2,CASSLGTSRYNEQFF,TGTGCCAGCTCACTCGGGACTAGTAGGTACAATGAGCAGTTCTTC
NA,TRBJ1-2,TRBV6-2/TRBV6-3,NA,CAGSRVRCIGKTYGYTF,TGTGCCGGCAGTCGCGTACGCTGCATCGGAAAGACCTATGGCTACACCTTC
many,TRBJ2-7,TRBV30,NA,CAWTQSYEQYF,TGTGCCTGGACGCAGTCCTACGAGCAGTACTTC
many,TRBJ2-7,TRBV19,TRBD1,CASAGQGAYEQYF,TGTGCCAGCGCGGGACAGGGAGCCTACGAGCAGTACTTC
many,TRBJ1-4,TRBV25-1,TRBD1,CASSDYSGQNEKLFF,TGTGCCAGCAGTGACTACTCGGGACAGAATGAAAAACTGTTTTTT
once,TRBJ2-1,TRBV20-1,NA,CSAQGGGDSEQFF,TGCAGTGCCCAGGGGGGGGGAGACAGTGAGCAGTTCTTC
NA,TRBJ2-1,TRBV7-9,NA,CASSLGVAWDEQFF,TGTGCCAGCAGCTTAGGGGTAGCGTGGGATGAGCAGTTCTTC
many,TRBJ1-3,TRBV27,NA,CASSLSVAGNTIYF,TGTGCCAGCAGTTTATCCGTGGCCGGAAACACCATATATTTT
many,TRBJ2-7,TRBV13,TRBD2,CASSPGTSGAYEQYF,TGTGCCAGCAGCCCGGGGACTAGCGGGGCCTACGAGCAGTACTTC
many,TRBJ1-2,TRBV2,TRBD1,CASRGDRFDYGYTF,TGTGCCAGCAGGGGGGACAGGTTTGACTATGGCTACACCTTC
few,TRBJ2-2,TRBV7-8,TRBD2,CASSPTGGPGTGELFF,TGTGCCAGCAGCCCCACGGGGGGACCGGGCACCGGGGAGCTGTTTTTT
many,TRBJ2-3,TRBV6-5,TRBD2,CASRGPTSGSLDTQYF,TGTGCCAGCAGGGGACCTACTAGCGGGAGTCTGGATACGCAGTATTTT
NA,TRBJ1-2,TRBV6-2/TRBV6-3,NA,CASSPAYCIGETYGFTF,TGTGCCAGCAGTCCCGCATACTGCATCGGAGAGACCTATGGCTTCACCTTC
many,TRBJ2-7,TRBV11-2,NA,CASSSGTLSYEQYF,TGTGCCAGCAGCTCCGGGACTCTCTCCTACGAGCAGTACTTC
many,TRBJ2-7,TRBV3-2,NA,CASSQWDRGYEQYF,TGTGCCAGCAGCCAATGGGACAGGGGTTACGAGCAGTACTTC
NA,TRBJ2-1,TRBV7-6,TRBD2,CASSLASGGRYEQFF,TGTGCCAGCAGCTTGGCTAGCGGGGGGCGGTATGAGCAGTTCTTC
many,TRBJ2-2,TRBV3-1,NA,CASSAWCPISGLTGELFF,TGTGCCAGCAGCGCATGGTGTCCCATTTCAGGCTTGACCGGGGAGCTGTTTTTT
many,TRBJ1-1,TRBV27,NA,CASSFNPAGTEAFF,TGTGCCAGCAGTTTTAACCCAGCGGGGACTGAAGCTTTCTTT
many,TRBJ1-1,TRBV6-5,NA,CASSYSPFDEAFF,TGTGCCAGCAGTTACTCGCCATTCGATGAAGCTTTCTTT
many,TRBJ1-1,TRBV3-1,NA,CASSRKYPISIRTEAFF,TGTGCCAGCAGCAGGAAGTATCCCATTTCAATTCGCACTGAAGCTTTCTTT
many,TRBJ2-2,TRBV9,TRBD2,CASSPRGGLGTGELFF,TGTGCCAGCAGCCCCCGGGGAGGGTTGGGAACCGGGGAGCTGTTTTTT
many,TRBJ1-2,TRBV16,NA,CASSHSTVVRKTYGYTF,TGTGCCAGCAGCCATTCAACGGTCGTTAGAAAGACCTATGGCTACACCTTC
many,TRBJ1-5,TRBV30,NA,CAWSVTSNQPQHF,TGTGCCTGGAGTGTCACTAGCAATCAGCCCCAGCATTTT
many,TRBJ1-1,TRBV10-1,NA,CASSAFGTSTEAFF,TGCGCCAGCAGTGCGTTCGGGACAAGCACTGAAGCTTTCTTT
many,TRBJ1-4,TRBV13,NA,CASSFRFTGLNEKLFF,TGTGCCAGCAGCTTTCGGTTTACAGGGCTTAATGAAAAACTGTTTTTT
many,TRBJ2-3,TRBV11-2,NA,CASSYRESGLTDTQYF,TGTGCCAGCAGCTACCGAGAGTCTGGGTTGACAGATACGCAGTATTTT
many,TRBJ1-2,TRBV7-2,NA,CASSLVPRDGKTYGYTF,TGTGCCAGCAGCTTGGTCCCCAGAGACGGAAAGACCTATGGCTACACCTTC
NA,TRBJ2-4,TRBV28,TRBD2,CASSLAGANIQYF,TGTGCCAGCAGTCTAGCGGGGGCGAACATTCAGTACTTC
many,TRBJ1-2,TRBV6-2/TRBV6-3,NA,CASSFSVCIGKTYGYTF,TGTGCCAGCAGTTTTTCGGTCTGCATCGGAAAGACCTATGGCTACACCTTC
many,TRBJ1-5,TRBV4-1,TRBD1,CASSARSRGRENQPQHF,TGCGCCAGCAGCGCCCGGTCTAGGGGGCGCGAGAATCAGCCCCAGCATTTT
few,TRBJ2-1,TRBV6-6,TRBD2,CATLGTSGRVNEQFF,TGTGCCACCCTAGGGACTAGCGGGAGGGTCAATGAGCAGTTCTTC
many,TRBJ2-7,TRBV20-1,NA,CSARGAPGKGYEQYF,TGCAGTGCTAGAGGGGCCCCAGGGAAGGGCTACGAGCAGTACTTC
many,TRBJ2-7,TRBV7-9,NA,CASSARGEAYEQYF,TGTGCCAGCAGCGCCCGAGGAGAGGCCTACGAGCAGTACTTC
many,TRBJ2-1,TRBV24-1,NA,CATSDRSSRGRPYNEQFF,TGTGCCACCAGTGACCGCTCGAGTAGGGGCCGTCCCTACAATGAGCAGTTCTTC
many,TRBJ2-7,TRBV4-1,TRBD2,CASSQGPLASEQYF,TGCGCCAGCAGCCAAGGACCACTAGCGAGCGAGCAGTACTTC